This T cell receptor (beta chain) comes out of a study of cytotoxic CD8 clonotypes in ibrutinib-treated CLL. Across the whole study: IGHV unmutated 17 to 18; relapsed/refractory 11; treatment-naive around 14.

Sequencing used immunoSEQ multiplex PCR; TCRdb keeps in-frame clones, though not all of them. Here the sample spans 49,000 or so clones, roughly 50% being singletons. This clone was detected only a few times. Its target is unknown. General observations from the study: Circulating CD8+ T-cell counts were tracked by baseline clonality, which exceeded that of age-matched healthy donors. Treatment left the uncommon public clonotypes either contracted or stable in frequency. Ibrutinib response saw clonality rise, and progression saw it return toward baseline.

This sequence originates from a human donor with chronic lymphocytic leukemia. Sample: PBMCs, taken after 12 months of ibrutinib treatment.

For the CDR3, the DNA is TGTGCCAGCAGACCTCTTTACCGAGGGGGAGAGACCCAGTACTTC. Translated, it gives CASRPLYRGGETQYF. The chain employs TRBV27 and TRBJ2-5; perhaps TRBD1 as D (6 bases). The CDR3 is made up of 15 amino acids. V lost 6 bases to trimming and J lost 4 bases, with 18 bases between them. Looked up from germline, CDR1 is MNHEY and CDR2 is SMNVEV (reference sequence).